Listed here are 19 T cell receptor beta chains from one sample, sequenced in a study of cytomegalovirus exposure and HLA in healthy donors. In the PCR, 60 Vbeta and 13 Jbeta primers were used. Profiled with immunoSEQ multiplex PCR; TCRdb holds only in-frame clones, not every one. The table records 150,000 to 200,000 clones, 85% of them present only once. Sequencing input: PBMCs. The receptor set was obtained from a boy between 2 and 10 years old in good health and CMV-seronegative.

This chain uses TRBV19 with TRBJ1-4; no definite D call. V was clipped by 3 bases and J by 5 bases, with 7 bases between them. CDR1 LNHDA and CDR2 SQIVND come from the germline V gene (reference sequence). The CDR3 is 13 residues long. The CDR3 here is CASSIPPNEKLFF. CDR3 bases: TGTGCCAGTAGTATCCCCCCAAATGAAAAACTGTTTTTT.

The rearrangement uses TRBV6-1 and TRBJ2-7, with 9 nucleotides matching TRBD1. Germline trimming cut 2 bases from V and 4 bases from J; bases unmatched to any gene: 12. The CDR3 is made up of 17 amino acids. The V gene's germline CDR1 is MNHNS and CDR2 SASEGT. The CDR3, as DNA: TGTGCCAGCAGTGAAAGGGGGTACACAGGGGGCAGGTACGAGCAGTACTTC. As protein: CASSERGYTGGRYEQYF.

The chain carries TRBV6-4 and TRBJ2-5; 7 bases align to TRBD1. V lost 6 bases to trimming and J lost 2 bases; unmatched junction nucleotides: 9. Germline V CDR1 and CDR2: MRHNA, SNTAGT. The CDR3 covers 15 residues. The CDR3 sequence: CASSRQGGRQETQYF. CDR3 DNA: TGTGCCAGCAGCAGACAGGGTGGAAGGCAAGAGACCCAGTACTTC.

CDR3 sequence: CASRVTGESYEQFF. The DNA for the CDR3 is TGCGCCAGCAGGGTAACAGGGGAGTCGTATGAGCAGTTCTTC. This chain links TRBV5-1 with TRBJ2-1; 7 bases are shared with TRBD1. With V trimmed by 5 bases and J by 8 bases, 10 bases remained unmatched. From germline, CDR1 is SGHRS and CDR2 YFSETQ. The CDR3 totals 14 residues.

The chain is built from TRBV6-4 and TRBJ2-7, with 8 bases identical to TRBD1. The CDR3 contains 13 residues. Losses at the gene ends were 3 bases for V and 4 bases for J; bases not matched to a gene: 2. Germline loops: CDR1 MRHNA, CDR2 SNTAGT. CDR3 DNA sequence: TGTGCCAGCAGTGAACAGGGGGGATACGAGCAGTACTTC. Translating gives CASSEQGGYEQYF.

The rearrangement links TRBV19 to TRBJ2-4; 14 bases align to TRBD2. The V gene's germline CDR1 is LNHDA and CDR2 SQIVND (reference sequence). The CDR3 loop spans 20 amino acids. The trim removed 5 bases at V and 1 base at J, leaving 13 bases unmatched. The CDR3 region has the DNA TGTGCCAGTAGTGCGGTAAGACTAGCGGGAGGGCCCTTGGCCAAAAACATTCAGTACTTC. It translates to CASSAVRLAGGPLAKNIQYF.

The chain couples TRBV11-2 to TRBJ2-2; TRBD1 matches at 8 bases. The CDR3 has 17 amino acids. CDR1 is SGHAT and CDR2 is FQNNGV in the germline V gene. After removal of 5 bases from V and 4 bases from J, the junction contained 12 bases not matched to a gene. CDR3 region: CASSLILTGVGTGELFF. The CDR3 bases are TGTGCCAGCAGCCTCATTTTGACAGGGGTGGGCACCGGGGAGCTGTTTTTT.

The V gene is TRBV13, the J gene TRBJ2-1, with TRBD2 identical over 10 bases. V gave up 7 bases and J gave up 6 bases; unmatched junction bases: 9. The CDR3 spans 15 residues. CDR1 is PRHDT, CDR2 FYEKMQ, per germline (reference sequence). The CDR3 coding sequence is TGTGCCAGCACCCCTCCGGGACTAGCGCCCAATGAGCAGTTCTTC. Translation: CASTPPGLAPNEQFF.

This clone was seen just once. A junction end diverges from the germline sequence, so it may reflect a read error. V is TRBV7-9 and J is TRBJ1-5; D may be TRBD1 (5 bases). The CDR3 totals 15 residues. Germline CDR1 reads SEHNR; CDR2 reads FQNEAQ (reference sequence). CDR3 sequence (DNA): TGTTCCAGCAGCTTAGGACACCAGCCGAATCAGCCCCAGCATTTT. Protein sequence: CSSSLGHQPNQPQHF.

The CDR3 region is CASNRDRAGNTEAFF. The CDR3 DNA follows: TGTGCCAGCAATCGGGACAGGGCAGGGAACACTGAAGCTTTCTTT. This rearrangement joins TRBV27 to TRBJ1-1, with 9 bases that match TRBD1. The length of the CDR3 is 15 residues. V shed 7 bases and J 1 base; nucleotides not matched to a gene: 7. Germline V lookup: CDR1 MNHEY, CDR2 SMNVEV (reference sequence).

This sequence joins TRBV7-9 and TRBJ2-7; 8 positions match TRBD2. The CDR3 extends over 14 amino acids. After removal of 5 bases from V and 3 bases from J, the junction contained 6 bases not matched to a gene. In germline, CDR1 is SEHNR, CDR2 FQNEAQ (reference sequence). This CDR3 is CASSTRGALYEQYV. The CDR3 DNA reads as TGTGCCAGCAGCACGCGGGGGGCCCTCTACGAGCAGTACGTC.

The chain joins TRBV27 to TRBJ2-7; D may be TRBD2 (6 bases). The CDR3 totals 14 residues. V was trimmed by 2 bases and J by 5 bases, leaving 13 bases between them. Germline V CDR1 and CDR2: MNHEY, SMNVEV (reference sequence). The CDR3 loop reads CASSLRASGDEQYV. CDR3 DNA: TGTGCCAGCAGTTTACGGGCCTCGGGAGACGAGCAGTACGTC.

The chain links TRBV29-1 to TRBJ2-7; 9 nucleotides align to TRBD1. Germline V gives CDR1 SQVTM, CDR2 ANQGSEA. J gave up 6 bases and V 4 bases, and 10 bases lay outside the gene matches. The CDR3 loop spans 14 amino acids. The CDR3 spells CSVGAPGQGVEQYF. In DNA, the CDR3 is TGCAGCGTTGGAGCCCCGGGACAGGGTGTCGAGCAGTACTTC.

The sample holds a few counts of this clone. The chain couples TRBV29-1 to TRBJ2-1, with D unresolved. The ends were cut back, 5 bases at V and 4 bases at J, with 6 bases in the middle. Germline loops: CDR1 SQVTM, CDR2 ANQGSEA. CDR3 size: 11 residues. Written as DNA, the CDR3 is TGCAGCGTTCCGGGTTACAATGAGCAGTTCTTC. Translated, it gives CSVPGYNEQFF.

This clone was observed once. The chain joins TRBV28 to TRBJ2-7, with 7 bases aligning to TRBD1. With 1 base clipped from V and 2 bases from J, the junction kept 5 bases outside the gene matches. This CDR3 contains 15 residues. The germline V gene encodes CDR1 MDHEN and CDR2 SYDVKM. The CDR3 region is CASSLSGQVAYEQYF. The CDR3 bases are TGTGCCAGCAGTTTATCCGGACAGGTAGCCTACGAGCAGTACTTC.

The chain employs TRBV11-3 and TRBJ2-3, with 8 bases that match TRBD2. The junction had 6 bases not matched to a gene; V was cut back by 5 bases and J by 5 bases. This CDR3 spans 14 amino acids. Germline CDR1 reads SGHNT; CDR2 reads YENEEA. As DNA, the CDR3 is TGTGCCAGCAGCCGAGCGGGGGTAGGAGATACGCAGTATTTT. Its protein product is CASSRAGVGDTQYF. Full variable domain (outside the CDR3, taken from reference TRBV11-3 and TRBJ2-3): EAGVVQSPRYKIIEKKQPVAFWCNPISGHNTLYWYLQNLGQGPELLIRYENEEAVDDSQLPKDRFSAERLKGVDSTLKIQPAELGDSAVYLCASSRAGVGDTQYFGPGTRLTVL.

The chain couples TRBV5-1 to TRBJ2-1; TRBD1 agrees at 10 bases. The CDR3 loop spans 15 amino acids. Losses at the gene ends were 0 bases for V and 7 bases for J; bases not matched to a gene: 4. Germline V CDR1 and CDR2: SGHRS, YFSETQ. Here the CDR3 DNA reads TGCGCCAGCAGCTTGGGACAGGGGGCGCGAAATGAGCAGTTCTTC. Protein: CASSLGQGARNEQFF. The full variable domain, rest sourced from reference TRBV5-1 and TRBJ2-1, is KAGVTQTPRYLIKTRGQQVTLSCSPISGHRSVSWYQQTPGQGLQFLFEYFSETQRNKGNFPGRFSGRQFSNSRSEMNVSTLELGDSALYLCASSLGQGARNEQFFGPGTRLTVL.

The chain employs TRBV20-1 and TRBJ1-2, with 7 bases that match TRBD1. The CDR3 is 11 residues long. Germline V gene sequence: CDR1 DFQATT, CDR2 SNEGSKA (reference sequence). The trim removed 3 bases at V and 8 bases at J, leaving 3 bases unmatched. This chain's CDR3 is CSARQGDGYTF. CDR3 DNA sequence: TGCAGTGCTAGGCAGGGGGACGGCTACACCTTC.

In nucleotides, the CDR3 is TGTGCCAGCAGTTTATCGTGGCAGGGCGTTAACTACGAGCAGTACTTC. Amino acids: CASSLSWQGVNYEQYF. The chain couples TRBV27 to TRBJ2-7; weak D call: TRBD1 (5 bases). The CDR3 sequence is 16 residues long. The V end was cut by 0 bases, the J end by 3 bases, with 15 bases between. Germline CDR1 and CDR2: MNHEY and SMNVEV (reference sequence).